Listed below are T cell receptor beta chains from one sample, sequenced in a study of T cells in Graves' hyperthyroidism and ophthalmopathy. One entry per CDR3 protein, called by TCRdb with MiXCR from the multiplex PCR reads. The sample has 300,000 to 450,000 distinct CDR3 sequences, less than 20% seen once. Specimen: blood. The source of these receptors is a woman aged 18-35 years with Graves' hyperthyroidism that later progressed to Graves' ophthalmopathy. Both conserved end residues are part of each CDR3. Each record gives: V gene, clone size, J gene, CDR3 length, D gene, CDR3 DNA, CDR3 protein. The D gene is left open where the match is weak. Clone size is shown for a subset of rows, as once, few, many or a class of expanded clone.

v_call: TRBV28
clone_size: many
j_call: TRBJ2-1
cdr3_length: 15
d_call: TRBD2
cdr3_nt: TGTGCCAGCAGTTACGAGCGGGAGGGCCACAATGAGCAGTTCTTC
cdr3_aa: CASSYEREGHNEQFF

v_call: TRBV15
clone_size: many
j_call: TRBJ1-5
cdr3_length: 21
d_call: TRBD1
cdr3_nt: TGTGCCACCAGCAGTCGTCCAGACAGGGAGTTATCCCTGTATAGCAATCAGCCCCAGCATTTT
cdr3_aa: CATSSRPDRELSLYSNQPQHF

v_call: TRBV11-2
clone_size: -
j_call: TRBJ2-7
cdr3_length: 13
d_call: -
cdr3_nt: TGTGCCAGCAGCCCAACAGGGAAATACGAGCAGTACTTC
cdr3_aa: CASSPTGKYEQYF

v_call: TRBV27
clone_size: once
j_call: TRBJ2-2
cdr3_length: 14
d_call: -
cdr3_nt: TGTGCCAGCAGTACGACCCTCAACACCGGGGAGCTGTTTTTT
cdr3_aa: CASSTTLNTGELFF

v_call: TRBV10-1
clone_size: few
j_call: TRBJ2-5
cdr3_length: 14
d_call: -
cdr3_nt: TGCGCCAGCAGTGAGTTTCCAGGGGCAGAGACCCAGTACTTC
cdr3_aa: CASSEFPGAETQYF

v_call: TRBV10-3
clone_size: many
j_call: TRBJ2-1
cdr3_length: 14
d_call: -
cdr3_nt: TGTGCCATCACCCAGCAGAGCTCCTACAATGAGCAGTTCTTC
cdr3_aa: CAITQQSSYNEQFF

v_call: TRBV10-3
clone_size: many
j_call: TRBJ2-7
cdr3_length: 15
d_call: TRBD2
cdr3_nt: TGTGCCATCAGGGGGGGACTAGCGGGGGCCTACGAGCAGTACTTC
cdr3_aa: CAIRGGLAGAYEQYF

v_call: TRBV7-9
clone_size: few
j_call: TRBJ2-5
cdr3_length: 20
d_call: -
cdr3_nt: TGTGCCAGCAGCTTAGCTACCCGACTCCTCCTCGGAGGGGACCAAGAGACCCAGTACTTC
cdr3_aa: CASSLATRLLLGGDQETQYF

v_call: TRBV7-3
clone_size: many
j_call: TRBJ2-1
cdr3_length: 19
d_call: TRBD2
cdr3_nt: TGTGCCAGCAGCCCATCGGGACTAGCGGGAGGAAAGTCCTACAATGAGCAGTTCTTC
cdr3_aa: CASSPSGLAGGKSYNEQFF

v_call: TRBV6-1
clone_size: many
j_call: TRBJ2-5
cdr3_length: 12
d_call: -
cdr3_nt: TGTGCCAGCAGTCTTAGAGACCAGACCCAGTACTTC
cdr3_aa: CASSLRDQTQYF

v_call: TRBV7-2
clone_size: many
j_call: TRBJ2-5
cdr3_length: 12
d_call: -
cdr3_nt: TGTGCCAGCAGCTTAGACCTTGGGACCCAGTACTTC
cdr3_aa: CASSLDLGTQYF

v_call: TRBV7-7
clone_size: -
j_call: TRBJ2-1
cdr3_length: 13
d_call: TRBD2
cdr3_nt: TGTGCTAGCAGCCCACGACTAGCGGGGGAGCAGTTCTTC
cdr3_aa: CASSPRLAGEQFF

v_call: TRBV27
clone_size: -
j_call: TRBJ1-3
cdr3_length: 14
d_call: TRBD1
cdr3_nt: TGTGCCAGCAGTTTAACAGGGGGTGGAAACACCATATATTTT
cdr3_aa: CASSLTGGGNTIYF

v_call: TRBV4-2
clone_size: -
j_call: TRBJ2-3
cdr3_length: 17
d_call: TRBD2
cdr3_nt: TGTGCCAGCAGCCAAGAAGTAGCGGGAGGGGCTATAGATACGCAGTATTTT
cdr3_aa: CASSQEVAGGAIDTQYF

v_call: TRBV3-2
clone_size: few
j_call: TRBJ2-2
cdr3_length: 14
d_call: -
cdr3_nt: TGTGCCAGCAGCCCGGGACAGGGAAACGGGGAGCTGTTTTTT
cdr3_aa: CASSPGQGNGELFF

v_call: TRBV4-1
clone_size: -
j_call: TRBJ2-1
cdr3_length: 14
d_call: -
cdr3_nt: TGCGCCAGCAGCCAAGACGGCCAATACAATGAGCAGTTCTTC
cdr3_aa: CASSQDGQYNEQFF

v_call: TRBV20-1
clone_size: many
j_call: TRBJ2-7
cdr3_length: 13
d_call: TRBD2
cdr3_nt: TGCAGTGCTCCCGGGACTAGCATCCACGAGCAGTACTTC
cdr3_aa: CSAPGTSIHEQYF

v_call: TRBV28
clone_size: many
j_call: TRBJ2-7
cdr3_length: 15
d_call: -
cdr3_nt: TGTGCCAGCAGTGGCCGGGCCCCAGGGTCCTACGAGCAGTACTTC
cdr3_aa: CASSGRAPGSYEQYF

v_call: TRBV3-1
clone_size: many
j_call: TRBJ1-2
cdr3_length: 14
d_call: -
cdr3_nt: TGTGCCAGCAGCCAGGGGGGAATCGCGGATGGCTACACCTTC
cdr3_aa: CASSQGGIADGYTF

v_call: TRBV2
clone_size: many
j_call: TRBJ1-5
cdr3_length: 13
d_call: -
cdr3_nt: TGTGCCAGCAAAAACAGGGTAGATCAGCCCCAGCATTTT
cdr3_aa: CASKNRVDQPQHF

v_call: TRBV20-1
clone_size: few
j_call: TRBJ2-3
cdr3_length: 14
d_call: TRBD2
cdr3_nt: TGCAGTGCCGTAAGCGGGGGACGCACAGATACGCAGTATTTT
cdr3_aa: CSAVSGGRTDTQYF

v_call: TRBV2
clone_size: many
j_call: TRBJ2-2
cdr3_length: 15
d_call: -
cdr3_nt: TGTGCCAGCAGTGCCGACAGTGCGAACACCGGGGAGCTGTTTTTT
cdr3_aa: CASSADSANTGELFF

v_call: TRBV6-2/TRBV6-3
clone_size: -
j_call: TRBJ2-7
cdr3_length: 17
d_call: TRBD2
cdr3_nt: TGTGCCAGCAGTTACCCGGGGGGGACTCTGGTCTCCTACGAGCAGTACTTC
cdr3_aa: CASSYPGGTLVSYEQYF

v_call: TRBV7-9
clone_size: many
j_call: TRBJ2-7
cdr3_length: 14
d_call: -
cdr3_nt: TGTGCCAGCAGCGATAACGTAAGAAGCTACGAGCAGTACTTC
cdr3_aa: CASSDNVRSYEQYF

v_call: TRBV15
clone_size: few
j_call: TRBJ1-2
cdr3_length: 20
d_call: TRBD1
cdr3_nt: TGTGCCACCAGCAGAGAGGTAGCCAGGATCCGGGACAGGGGGCATCGGGGCTACACCTTC
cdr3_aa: CATSREVARIRDRGHRGYTF

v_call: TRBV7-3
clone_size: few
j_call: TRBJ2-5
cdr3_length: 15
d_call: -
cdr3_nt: TGTGCCAGCAGCTCAATTGGGGGTCCTGGGGAGACCCAGTACTTC
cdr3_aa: CASSSIGGPGETQYF

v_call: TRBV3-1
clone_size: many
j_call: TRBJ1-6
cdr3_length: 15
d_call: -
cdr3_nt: TGTGCCAGCAGCCGGACCCAGGATTATAATTCACCCCTCCACTTT
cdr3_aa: CASSRTQDYNSPLHF

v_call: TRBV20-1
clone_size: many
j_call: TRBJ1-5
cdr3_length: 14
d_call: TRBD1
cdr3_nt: TGCAGTGCTAGAGACAGGGGGCGTGAACAGCCCCAGCATTTT
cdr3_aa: CSARDRGREQPQHF

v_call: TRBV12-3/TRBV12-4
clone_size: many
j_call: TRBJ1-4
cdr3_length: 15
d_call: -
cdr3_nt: TGTGCCAGCAGTTCTCCCAGGGCCGTCAATGAAAAACTGTTTTTT
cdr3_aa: CASSSPRAVNEKLFF

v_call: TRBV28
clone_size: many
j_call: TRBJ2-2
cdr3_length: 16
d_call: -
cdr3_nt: TGTGCCAGCAGTCCCCGGGTTCGGCAGAACACCGGGGAGCTGTTTTTT
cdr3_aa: CASSPRVRQNTGELFF

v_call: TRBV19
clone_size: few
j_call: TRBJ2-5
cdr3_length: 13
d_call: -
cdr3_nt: TGTGCCAGTAGACAAACAGGGACAGAGACCCAGTACTTC
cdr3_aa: CASRQTGTETQYF

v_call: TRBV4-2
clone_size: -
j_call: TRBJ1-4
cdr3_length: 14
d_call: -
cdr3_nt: TGTGCCAGCAGCCACCGGGATCTCGGGGAAAAACTGTTTTTT
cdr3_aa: CASSHRDLGEKLFF

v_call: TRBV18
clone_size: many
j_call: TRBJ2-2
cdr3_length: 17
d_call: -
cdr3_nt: TGTGCCAGCTCACCACCGGTTGCAGCCGCGAACACCGGGGAGCTGTTTTTT
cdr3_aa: CASSPPVAAANTGELFF

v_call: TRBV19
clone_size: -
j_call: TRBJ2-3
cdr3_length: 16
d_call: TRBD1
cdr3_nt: TGTGCCGCGAGGGGCAGGGGGACATCTAGCACAGATACGCAGTATTTT
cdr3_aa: CAARGRGTSSTDTQYF

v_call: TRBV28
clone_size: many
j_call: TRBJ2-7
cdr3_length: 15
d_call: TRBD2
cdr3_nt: TGTGCCAGCAGTCAAGAGCGGGAGGAATTAGTCGAGCAGTACTTC
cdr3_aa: CASSQEREELVEQYF

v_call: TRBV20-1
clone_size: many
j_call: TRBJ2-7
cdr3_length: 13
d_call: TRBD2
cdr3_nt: TGCAGTGCTGCCGACGGCGGGAGCTACGAGCAGTACTTC
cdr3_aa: CSAADGGSYEQYF

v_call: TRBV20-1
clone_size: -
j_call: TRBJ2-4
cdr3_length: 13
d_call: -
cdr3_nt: TGCAATGCTGGAGGACTAGCCAAAAACATTCAGTACTTC
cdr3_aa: CNAGGLAKNIQYF

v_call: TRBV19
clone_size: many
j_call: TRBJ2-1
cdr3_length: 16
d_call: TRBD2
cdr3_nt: TGTGCCAGTAGTACAGATAGCGGGACCTCCTACAATGAGCAGTTCTTC
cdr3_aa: CASSTDSGTSYNEQFF

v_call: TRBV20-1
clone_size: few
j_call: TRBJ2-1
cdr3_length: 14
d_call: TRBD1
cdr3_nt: TGCAGTGCTAGGCTCCGGGACAGGGTCAATGAGCAGTTCTTC
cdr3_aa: CSARLRDRVNEQFF

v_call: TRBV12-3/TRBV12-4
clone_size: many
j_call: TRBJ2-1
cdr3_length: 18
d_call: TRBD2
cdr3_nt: TGTGCCAGCAGTTCCCATTGGCGGACGGCGGGAGCTAACAATGAGCAGTTCTTC
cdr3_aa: CASSSHWRTAGANNEQFF

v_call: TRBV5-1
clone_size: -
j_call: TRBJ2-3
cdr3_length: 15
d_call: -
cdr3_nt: TGCGCCAGCAGGGAGGGACCTAAACGGGCAGATACGCAGTATTTT
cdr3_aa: CASREGPKRADTQYF

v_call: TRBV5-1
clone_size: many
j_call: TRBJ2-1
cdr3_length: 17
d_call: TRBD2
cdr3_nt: TGCGCCAGCAGCGGGTATACTAGCGGGAGGGTCTACAATGAGCAGTTCTTC
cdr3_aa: CASSGYTSGRVYNEQFF

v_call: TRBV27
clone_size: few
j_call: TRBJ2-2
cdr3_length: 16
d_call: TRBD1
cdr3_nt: TGTGCCAGCAGTTTCCGACAGGGGACCTACACCGGGGAGCTGTTTTTT
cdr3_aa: CASSFRQGTYTGELFF

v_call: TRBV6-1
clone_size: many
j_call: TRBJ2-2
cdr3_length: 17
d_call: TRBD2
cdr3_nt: TGTGCCAGCAGTCCCTCCGTGGGACTAGCGGGGATCGGGGAGCTGTTTTTT
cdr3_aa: CASSPSVGLAGIGELFF

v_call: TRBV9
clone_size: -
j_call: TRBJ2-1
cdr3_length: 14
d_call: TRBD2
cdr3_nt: TGTGCCAGCAGCGTAGACGGGAGGGCCGCCGAGCAGTTCTTC
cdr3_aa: CASSVDGRAAEQFF

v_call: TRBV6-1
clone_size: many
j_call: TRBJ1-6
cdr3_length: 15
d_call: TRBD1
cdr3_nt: TGTGCCAGCAAAACCTGGACAGGCTGGGGTTCACCCCTCCACTTT
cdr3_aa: CASKTWTGWGSPLHF

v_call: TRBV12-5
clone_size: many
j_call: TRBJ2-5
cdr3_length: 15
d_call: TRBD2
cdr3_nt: TGTGCTAGTGGCCAGGTCGGCGGGAGGGCCATTACCCAGTACTTC
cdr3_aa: CASGQVGGRAITQYF